Listed here are 32 T cell receptor beta chains from one sample, sequenced in a study of T-cell reconstitution after alpha-beta-depleted transplantation in children. During its preparation, the TCRbeta library received unique molecular identifiers. TCRdb used MiXCR to reprocess the PCR reads, holding one entry per CDR3 protein. The top ten hold approximately 2.3% of the sample, which has around 370,000 distinct CDR3 sequences, around 10% seen once. Specimen: PBMCs from the stem cell graft donor, collected from the stem cell graft. Every receptor here comes from a human donor who donated a stem cell graft to a child with acute lymphoblastic leukemia.

V is TRBV7-9 and J is TRBJ2-7, with a weak D call TRBD1 (6 bases). The CDR3 spans 14 residues. V was cut by 10 bases and J by 1 base, with 17 bases left in between. Germline V gives CDR1 SEHNR, CDR2 FQNEAQ (reference sequence). This CDR3 is CATPVQGESYEQYF. The CDR3, as DNA: TGTGCCACCCCTGTACAGGGTGAATCCTACGAGCAGTACTTC.

This clonotype was found a few times. V and J are TRBV5-1 and TRBJ2-1; 7 nucleotides align to TRBD2. After removal of 4 bases from V and 2 bases from J, the junction contained 6 bases not matched to a gene. The CDR3 length is 15 residues. CDR1 SGHRS and CDR2 YFSETQ come from the germline V gene. In nucleotides, the CDR3 is TGCGCCAGCAGCGACGCGGGGGTCCCCTACAATGAGCAGTTCTTC. Translated, it gives CASSDAGVPYNEQFF.

This clonotype was observed a few times. The chain joins TRBV12-3 or TRBV12-4 to TRBJ2-2; 7 bases align to TRBD1. The V gene end was trimmed by 5 bases and the J gene end by 4 bases; junction bases not matched to a gene: 4. The CDR3 has 14 residues. The CDR3 bases are TGTGCCAGCAGTCCTGGACAGGCCACCGGGGAGCTGTTTTTT. It encodes CASSPGQATGELFF.

Ten or more counts support this clonotype. The gene calls are TRBV20-1 and TRBJ2-1; D remains unclear. Trimming pared 5 bases from V and 6 bases from J, leaving 11 bases between. The germline gives CDR1 DFQATT, CDR2 SNEGSKA (reference sequence). The CDR3 runs 12 residues. The CDR3 sequence: CSAPPATNEQFF. As DNA, the CDR3 is TGCAGTGCTCCTCCCGCCACCAATGAGCAGTTCTTC.

This clonotype was counted only a few times. This chain joins TRBV7-8 and TRBJ2-1; 9 positions match TRBD2. The CDR3 totals 17 residues. In germline, CDR1 is SGHVS, CDR2 FQNEAQ. V lost 1 base, J lost 6 bases, and 10 bases stayed unmatched. The CDR3 DNA reads TGTGCCAGCAGCTTAGAGGTTAGCGGGAGTCTTCGCAATGAGCAGTTCTTC. Translating it yields CASSLEVSGSLRNEQFF. Full variable domain (outside the CDR3, taken from reference TRBV7-8 and TRBJ2-1): GAGVSQSPRYKVAKRGQDVALRCDPISGHVSLFWYQQALGQGPEFLTYFQNEAQLDKSGLPSDRFFAERPEGSVSTLKIQRTQQEDSAVYLCASSLEVSGSLRNEQFFGPGTRLTVL.

V usage is TRBV12-3 or TRBV12-4 and J usage is TRBJ1-1; 8 nucleotides match TRBD1. The ends lost 6 bases at V and 1 base at J; junction bases unmatched: 7. The CDR3 totals 15 residues. The CDR3 is CASRQDGTGNTEAFF. CDR3 sequence (DNA): TGTGCCAGCAGGCAGGACGGGACAGGGAACACTGAAGCTTTCTTT.

The chain joins TRBV12-3 or TRBV12-4 to TRBJ2-5, with D maybe TRBD1 (5 bases). V dropped 3 bases and J dropped 1 base, with 9 bases sitting between them. The length of the CDR3 is 14 residues. This CDR3 reads CASSFQGSQETQYF. The CDR3 DNA follows: TGTGCCAGCAGTTTTCAGGGATCCCAAGAGACCCAGTACTTC.

In this sample, this clonotype turned up a few times. The chain carries TRBV6-1 and TRBJ1-1; the D gene is possibly TRBD1 (6 bases). Looked up from germline, CDR1 is MNHNS and CDR2 is SASEGT. V was clipped by 9 bases and J by 4 bases, with 18 bases between them. CDR3 length: 14 residues. The CDR3 sequence: CASTLTGISTEAFF. As DNA, the CDR3 is TGTGCCAGTACACTCACAGGGATCAGCACTGAAGCTTTCTTT.

This clonotype was picked up many times. The chain uses TRBV7-9 and TRBJ2-7; 8 nucleotides match TRBD2. The CDR3 has 13 amino acids. After removal of 7 bases from V and 2 bases from J, the junction contained 4 bases not matched to a gene. CDR1 SEHNR and CDR2 FQNEAQ come from the germline V gene (reference sequence). CDR3: CASTPGGAYEQYF. DNA of the CDR3: TGTGCCAGCACCCCGGGGGGGGCCTACGAGCAGTACTTC.

This chain joins TRBV2 and TRBJ1-2, with 7 bases aligning to TRBD1. Germline loops: CDR1 SNHLY, CDR2 FYNNEI. V lost 4 bases to trimming and J lost 6 bases; unmatched junction nucleotides: 5. The CDR3 length is 13 residues. DNA of the CDR3: TGTGCCAGCAGTGCGACAGGGACTAATGGCTACACCTTC. Residues: CASSATGTNGYTF.

This clonotype was observed a handful of times. The rearrangement links TRBV5-1 to TRBJ1-2; TRBD1 might be the D (6 bases). The CDR3 has 14 amino acids. V shed 4 bases and J shed 8 bases, with 18 bases lying between them. Germline values: CDR1 SGHRS, CDR2 YFSETQ. CDR3 DNA sequence: TGCGCCAGCAGCCCCGTGGGGGCGCGCAGCGGCTACACCTTC. This encodes CASSPVGARSGYTF.

This clonotype was counted many times. The chain carries TRBV4-2 and TRBJ2-5; D unclear. Germline V gene sequence: CDR1 LGHNA, CDR2 YNFKEQ. The CDR3 has 13 amino acids. Trimming removed 3 bases from V and 4 bases from J, with 9 bases in between. The CDR3 here is CASSHSKRETQYF. For the CDR3, the DNA is TGTGCCAGCAGCCACTCGAAACGAGAGACCCAGTACTTC.

The V and J genes are TRBV21-1 and TRBJ2-2; TRBD2 reflects the table's D call only, with no check against the DNA. TRBV21-1 is reported as a pseudogene. The CDR3 runs 18 residues. The CDR3 is CASIPGTSGRENTGELFF. Written as DNA, the CDR3 is TGTGCCAGCATCCCAGGGACTAGCGGGAGGGAAAACACCGGGGAGCTGTTTTTT.

J is TRBJ2-1 and V is TRBV12-3 or TRBV12-4, with 7 bases matching TRBD2. This CDR3 is 15 amino acids long. The V gene end was trimmed by 5 bases and the J gene end by 8 bases; junction bases not matched to a gene: 12. CDR3 loop: CASSPPGGGVHEQFF. The CDR3 bases are TGTGCCAGCAGTCCGCCGGGAGGAGGGGTCCATGAGCAGTTCTTC.

The rearrangement joins TRBV7-9 to TRBJ2-1, with TRBD2 matching 7 bases. This CDR3 has 15 residues. Germline assignment: CDR1 SEHNR and CDR2 FQNEAQ (reference sequence). Germline trimming cut 3 bases from V and 0 bases from J; bases unmatched to any gene: 2. CDR3 in amino acids: CASSFSGPSYNEQFF. The CDR3, as DNA: TGTGCCAGCAGCTTTAGCGGGCCCTCCTACAATGAGCAGTTCTTC. Full variable domain (missing parts from reference TRBV7-9 and TRBJ2-1): DTGVSQNPRHKITKRGQNVTFRCDPISEHNRLYWYRQTLGQGPEFLTYFQNEAQLEKSRLLSDRFSAERPKGSFSTLEIQRTEQGDSAMYLCASSFSGPSYNEQFFGPGTRLTVL.

V is TRBV28 and J is TRBJ2-7; D perhaps matches TRBD2 (6 bases). Germline assignment: CDR1 MDHEN and CDR2 SYDVKM. This CDR3 spans 15 amino acids. V lost 4 bases to trimming and J lost 0 bases, with 13 bases between them. CDR3 sequence reads: CASSWGPGSSYEQYF. CDR3 DNA sequence: TGTGCCAGCAGTTGGGGACCCGGGAGCTCCTACGAGCAGTACTTC.

This chain uses TRBV11-2 with TRBJ2-5; 7 bases map to TRBD2. The CDR3 consists of 15 residues. Germline CDR1 and CDR2: SGHAT and FQNNGV. V was clipped by 2 bases and J by 4 bases; unmatched bases: 7. The CDR3 DNA is TGTGCCAGCAGCTTATCATTGGGACTAATAGAGACCCAGTACTTC. Amino acids: CASSLSLGLIETQYF.

This clonotype appeared a few times. This sequence joins TRBV3-1 and TRBJ2-1, with a possible D match to TRBD2 (6 bases). Trimming left V 2 bases short and J 9 bases short, with 20 bases between. Looked up from germline, CDR1 is LGHDT and CDR2 is YNNKEL (reference sequence). The CDR3 runs to 16 residues. CDR3 nucleotide sequence: TGTGCCAGCAGCCAACTGGCGGGAATGGGTATGGGTGAGCAGTTCTTC. It translates to CASSQLAGMGMGEQFF.

This clonotype was found a few times. The V gene is TRBV11-1, the J gene TRBJ2-6; the match to TRBD2 covers 15 bases. Germline V gene lookup returns CDR1 SGHAT and CDR2 FQDESV (reference sequence). The CDR3 totals 19 residues. V was pared by 5 bases and J by 2 bases, with 7 bases of the junction left unmatched. The CDR3 DNA sequence: TGTGCCAGCAGCGAGGGACTAGCGGGAGGAATAGCTGGGGCCAACGTCCTGACTTTC. Translated: CASSEGLAGGIAGANVLTF.

The CDR3 loop reads CASSQGRYYGYTF. DNA of the CDR3: TGTGCCAGCAGCCAAGGAAGATACTATGGCTACACCTTC. The rearrangement joins TRBV14 to TRBJ1-2; D is undetermined. Germline V gene data show CDR1 as SGHDN and CDR2 as FVKESK. The CDR3 consists of 13 residues. With 1 base removed from V and 3 bases from J, the gap between germline ends came to 6 bases. The entire variable domain, with the rest obtained from reference TRBV14 and TRBJ1-2, is as follows: EAGVTQFPSHSVIEKGQTVTLRCDPISGHDNLYWYRRVMGKEIKFLLHFVKESKQDESGMPNNRFLAERTGGTYSTLKVQPAELEDSGVYFCASSQGRYYGYTFGSGTRLTVV.

The rearrangement uses TRBV15 and TRBJ2-2; D is uncertain. Trimming left V 7 bases short and J 0 bases short, with 9 bases between. The CDR3 sequence is 14 residues long. Germline lookup yields CDR1 LNHNV and CDR2 YYDKDF (reference sequence). The CDR3 DNA sequence: TGTGCCACCAATTCGAACCCGAACACCGGGGAGCTGTTTTTT. As protein: CATNSNPNTGELFF.

This clonotype was counted many times. The chain links TRBV7-2 to TRBJ1-2, with 7 bases aligning to TRBD1. Per the germline V gene, CDR1 is SGHTA and CDR2 is FQGNSA. This CDR3 comprises 15 residues. The J segment lost 5 bases and the V segment lost 4 bases, leaving 10 bases of the junction unmatched. CDR3 coding DNA: TGTGCCAGCAGCTCCGAATTCGACAGGGCGTATGGCTACACCTTC. Residues: CASSSEFDRAYGYTF.

This clonotype was counted only a few times. The chain has TRBV7-8 and TRBJ2-1; tentatively, D is TRBD2 (6 bases). This CDR3 is 14 amino acids long. The germline CDR1 and CDR2 sequences are SGHVS and FQNEAQ. Trimming left V 1 base short and J 4 bases short, with 8 bases between. The CDR3 here is CASSLVEGYNEQFF. The CDR3 nucleotides read TGTGCCAGCAGCTTAGTGGAGGGGTACAATGAGCAGTTCTTC.

This clonotype was picked up many times. The chain has TRBV9 and TRBJ2-1; D gene uncertain. This CDR3 has 15 amino acids. Germline CDR1 reads SGDLS; CDR2 reads YYNGEE. Trimming stripped 0 bases from V and 8 bases from J, with 15 bases between. The CDR3 sequence is CASSVDVQLRDEQFF. Written as DNA, the CDR3 is TGTGCCAGCAGCGTAGATGTCCAACTAAGGGATGAGCAGTTCTTC.

This sequence joins TRBV5-6 and TRBJ2-3; 9 positions agree with TRBD2. The CDR3 spans 16 residues. Germline V CDR1 and CDR2: SGHDT, YYEEEE. The V and J ends lost 3 bases and 6 bases, in that order; junction bases with no gene match: 11. The CDR3 DNA reads as TGTGCCAGCAGCTGGAAGGCGGGAGGGATCACTGATACGCAGTATTTT. As protein: CASSWKAGGITDTQYF. The full variable domain, rest sourced from reference TRBV5-6 and TRBJ2-3, is DAGVTQSPTHLIKTRGQQVTLRCSPKSGHDTVSWYQQALGQGPQFIFQYYEEEERQRGNFPDRFSGHQFPNYSSELNVNALLLGDSALYLCASSWKAGGITDTQYFGPGTRLTVL.

The table lists this clonotype with many counts. The CDR3 region has the DNA TGTGCCAGCAGCATCGGACTAGTAAGGGAGCAGTACTTC. It yields the protein CASSIGLVREQYF. The J gene is TRBJ2-7, the V gene TRBV7-2; 7 bases are shared with TRBD2. V was pared by 5 bases and J by 7 bases, with 8 bases of the junction left unmatched. The V gene's germline CDR1 is SGHTA and CDR2 FQGNSA. The CDR3 extends over 13 amino acids.

The chain couples TRBV2 to TRBJ2-5; D is unclear. The germline gives CDR1 SNHLY, CDR2 FYNNEI. This CDR3 region has 16 residues. Deletions cut 1 base from V and 5 bases from J, with 17 bases between. Here the CDR3 DNA reads TGTGCCAGCAGTGAAGGGAACACCGACGGTTGGGAGACCCAGTACTTC. It translates to CASSEGNTDGWETQYF.

This clonotype came up many times. A junction boundary mismatches the germline segment, possibly from a read error. The V and J genes are TRBV15 and TRBJ2-1; D is uncertain. The germline CDR1 and CDR2 sequences are LNHNV and YYDKDF (reference sequence). This CDR3 is built from 12 residues. The CDR3 protein is CATSRDRFSAHF. Here the CDR3 DNA reads TGTGCCACCAGCAGAGATCGTTTTAGTGCCCACTTC.

This clonotype was recorded many times. This chain uses TRBV27 with TRBJ2-5; 9 positions agree with TRBD1. The CDR3 is 17 amino acids. V was pared by 6 bases and J by 5 bases, with 16 bases of the junction left unmatched. Germline V lookup: CDR1 MNHEY, CDR2 SMNVEV (reference sequence). The CDR3 is CASSSNLRDREGETQYF. The CDR3 coding sequence is TGTGCCAGCAGCTCCAATCTCCGGGACAGGGAGGGGGAGACCCAGTACTTC.

V usage is TRBV5-5 and J usage is TRBJ2-1; 7 bases map to TRBD1. Losses at the gene ends were 4 bases for V and 6 bases for J; bases not matched to a gene: 10. The CDR3 has 15 amino acids. CDR1 is SGHKS and CDR2 is YYEKEE in the germline V gene (reference sequence). As DNA, the CDR3 is TGTGCCAGCAGCCCAACCCGACAGGGCGGCAATGAGCAGTTCTTC. Residues: CASSPTRQGGNEQFF.

For the CDR3, the DNA is TGTGCCAGCAGTGACGCAGAAATAGAAGAGACCCAGTACTTC. Amino acid sequence: CASSDAEIEETQYF. The rearrangement links TRBV2 to TRBJ2-5, with unresolved D. The CDR3 runs to 14 residues. V was trimmed by 3 bases and J by 3 bases, leaving 11 bases between them. Germline assignment: CDR1 SNHLY and CDR2 FYNNEI.

In this sample, this clonotype turned up a few times. The V and J genes are TRBV21-1 and TRBJ1-6; the table assigns TRBD1, which was not confirmed against the DNA. TRBV21-1 is labeled a pseudogene. The CDR3 is made up of 24 amino acids. This chain's CDR3 is CASSKALSNMGQRINISYNSPLHF. The DNA for the CDR3 is TGTGCCAGCAGCAAAGCTCTTTCGAACATGGGACAGAGGATTAACATCTCCTATAATTCACCCCTCCACTTT.